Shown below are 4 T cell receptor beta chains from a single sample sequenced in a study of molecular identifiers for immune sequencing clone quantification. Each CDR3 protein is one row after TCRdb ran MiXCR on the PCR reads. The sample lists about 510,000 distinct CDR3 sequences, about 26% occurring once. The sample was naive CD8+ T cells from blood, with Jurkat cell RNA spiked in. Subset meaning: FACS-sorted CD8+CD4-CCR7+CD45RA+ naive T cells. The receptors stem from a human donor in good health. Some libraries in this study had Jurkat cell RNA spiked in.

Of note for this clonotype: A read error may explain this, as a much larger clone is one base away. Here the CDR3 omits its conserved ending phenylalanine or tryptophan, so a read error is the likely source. The CDR3, as DNA: TGTGCCACCCGCCCCGGGCCGTACCACGAGCAGTACCTC. The encoded protein is CATRPGPYHEQYL. V is TRBV19 and J is TRBJ2-7; D remains unclear. This CDR3 contains 13 residues. CDR1 LNHDA and CDR2 SQIVND come from the germline V gene (reference sequence). The V and J ends lost 10 bases and 5 bases respectively, with 18 bases between them.

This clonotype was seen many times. In DNA form, the CDR3 reads TGCGCCAGCAGCTTGACTAGCGGGGGCCCCCCGGATACGCAGTATTTT. It translates to CASSLTSGGPPDTQYF. The rearrangement links TRBV5-1 to TRBJ2-3; 11 positions match TRBD2. This CDR3 has 16 amino acids. Germline CDR1 reads SGHRS; CDR2 reads YFSETQ. V lost 1 base to trimming and J lost 6 bases; unmatched junction nucleotides: 7.

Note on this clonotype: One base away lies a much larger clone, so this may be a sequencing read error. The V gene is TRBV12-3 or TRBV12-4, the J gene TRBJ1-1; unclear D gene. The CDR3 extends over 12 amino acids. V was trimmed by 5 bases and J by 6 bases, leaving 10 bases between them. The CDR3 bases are TGTGCCAGCAGTCGGGCTGGCGCTGAAGCTTTCTTT. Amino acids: CASSRAGAEAFF.

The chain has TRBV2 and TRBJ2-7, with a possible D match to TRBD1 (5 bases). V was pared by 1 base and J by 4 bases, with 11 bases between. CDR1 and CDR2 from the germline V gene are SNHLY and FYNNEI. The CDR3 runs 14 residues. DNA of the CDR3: TGTGCCAGCAGTGAAGAGGGGTCCACGTACGAGCAGTACTTC. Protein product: CASSEEGSTYEQYF.